These 31 T cell receptor beta chains came from one sample sequenced in a study of cytomegalovirus exposure and HLA in healthy donors. Vbeta (60) and Jbeta (13) primers were used in the PCR. Method: immunoSEQ multiplex PCR; TCRdb's copy keeps in-frame clones and lacks some. The sample records about 80,000 clones, approximately 60% being singletons. What was sequenced was PBMCs. These receptor sequences come from a male donor in good health and CMV-seropositive.

The chain recombines TRBV28 with TRBJ2-1; 11 bases are shared with TRBD2. The germline V gene encodes CDR1 MDHEN and CDR2 SYDVKM. The CDR3 consists of 15 residues. V lost 7 bases to trimming and J lost 6 bases; unmatched junction nucleotides: 8. The CDR3 DNA reads TGTGCCAGCATCTTCGGACTAGCGGGTGGCAATGAGCAGTTCTTC. Translating gives CASIFGLAGGNEQFF.

This clone was counted a few times. This rearrangement joins TRBV14 to TRBJ1-2; 7 positions agree with TRBD1. Germline CDR1 reads SGHDN; CDR2 reads FVKESK. This CDR3 has 18 residues. After removal of 0 bases from V and 4 bases from J, the junction contained 14 bases not matched to a gene. CDR3 sequence: CASSQDARVGTVSYGYTF. CDR3 nucleotides: TGTGCCAGCAGCCAAGATGCCCGGGTGGGGACAGTGTCCTATGGCTACACCTTC.

Within the sample, this clone is medium-sized (0.01 to 0.1%). The chain carries TRBV5-4 and TRBJ2-3, with D perhaps TRBD2 (5 bases). V was pared by 4 bases and J by 6 bases, with 9 bases between. The CDR3 sequence is 12 residues long. Germline V CDR1 and CDR2: SGHNT, YYREEE (reference sequence). In DNA, the CDR3 is TGTGCCAGCAGCGGGGAGTATGATACGCAGTATTTT. Its translation: CASSGEYDTQYF.

As DNA, the CDR3 is TGCGCCAGCAGCTTGCAGAGGGGGGGTGAGCAGTTCTTC. This codes for CASSLQRGGEQFF. The V and J genes are TRBV5-1 and TRBJ2-1, with D possibly being TRBD2 (7 bases). V was clipped by 1 base and J by 9 bases, with 11 bases between them. In germline, CDR1 is SGHRS, CDR2 YFSETQ. The CDR3 has 13 residues.

This clone showed up just a few times. The rearrangement links TRBV6-1 to TRBJ1-1, with a tentative D call TRBD1 (5 bases). This CDR3 region has 15 residues. The V end lost 5 bases, the J end lost 1 base, and 14 bases lay between the germline ends. The germline gives CDR1 MNHNS, CDR2 SASEGT. CDR3 protein: CASSFTPGQNTEAFF. The CDR3 nucleotides read TGTGCCAGCAGTTTTACCCCAGGGCAGAACACTGAAGCTTTCTTT.

The V call is TRBV6-5, the J call TRBJ2-1, with 16 bases fitting TRBD2. Germline trimming cut 10 bases from V and 10 bases from J; bases unmatched to any gene: 7. CDR1 and CDR2 (germline): MNHEY, SVGAGI. The CDR3 is made up of 14 amino acids. CDR3 in amino acids: CAIGTSGGVGEQFF. The CDR3 DNA follows: TGTGCCATCGGGACTAGCGGGGGGGTTGGCGAGCAGTTCTTC.

The chain carries TRBV19 and TRBJ1-4; 7 bases fit TRBD1. Germline V gives CDR1 LNHDA, CDR2 SQIVND (reference sequence). J was trimmed by 4 bases and V by 5 bases; bases with no gene match: 4. The CDR3 loop spans 14 amino acids. The CDR3 bases are TGTGCCAGTAGTCCCGGGACAGTTAATGAAAAACTGTTTTTT. Translating it yields CASSPGTVNEKLFF.

The rearrangement joins TRBV28 to TRBJ2-4, with 8 positions matching TRBD2. The V gene end was trimmed by 1 base and the J gene end by 1 base; junction bases not matched to a gene: 3. The CDR3 has 16 amino acids. Germline CDR1 MDHEN, CDR2 SYDVKM. CDR3 coding DNA: TGTGCCAGCAGTTTATACCCTAGCGGGGCCAAAAACATTCAGTACTTC. Residues: CASSLYPSGAKNIQYF.

J is TRBJ1-3 and V is TRBV10-1, with D possibly TRBD1 on 5 matching bases. The germline V gene has CDR1 WNHNN and CDR2 SYGVQD (reference sequence). V lost 0 bases to trimming and J lost 0 bases, with 6 bases between them. This CDR3 has 15 residues. The CDR3 protein is CASSESGGSGNTIYF. CDR3 DNA sequence: TGCGCCAGCAGTGAGTCCGGGGGCTCTGGAAACACCATATATTTT.

The chain couples TRBV6-6 to TRBJ2-3, with D tentatively TRBD2 (5 bases). The CDR3 length is 15 residues. Germline CDR1 reads MNHNY; CDR2 reads SVGAGI (reference sequence). V was clipped by 4 bases and J by 2 bases, with 13 bases between them. CDR3 protein: CASSLSGRATDTQYF. CDR3 DNA sequence: TGTGCCAGCAGTTTGAGTGGGAGAGCCACAGATACGCAGTATTTT.

The V gene is TRBV28, the J gene TRBJ1-5; D might be TRBD1 (5 bases). The germline V gene has CDR1 MDHEN and CDR2 SYDVKM. The germline V and J ends were trimmed by 3 bases and 0 bases, with 9 bases remaining between them. The CDR3 runs 15 residues. CDR3 DNA: TGTGCCAGCAGTTTGGCAGGGTATAGCAATCAGCCCCAGCATTTT. It encodes CASSLAGYSNQPQHF. Together with reference TRBV28 and TRBJ1-5, the CDR3 gives the full variable domain: DVKVTQSSRYLVKRTGEKVFLECVQDMDHENMFWYRQDPGLGLRLIYFSYDVKMKEKGDIPEGYSVSREKKERFSLILESASTNQTSMYLCASSLAGYSNQPQHFGDGTRLSIL.

V and J are TRBV10-2 and TRBJ1-3; possibly TRBD1 for D (6 bases). This CDR3 comprises 15 residues. V lost 2 bases and J lost 4, with 12 bases in between. Per germline, CDR1 WSHSY and CDR2 SAAADI. The CDR3, as DNA: TGCGCCAGCAGTGAGGACAGGTTAGGAGGAAACACCATATATTTT. It encodes CASSEDRLGGNTIYF.

The V call is TRBV28, the J call TRBJ2-6; D may be TRBD2 (6 bases). The CDR3 extends over 15 amino acids. Trimming removed 7 bases from V and 2 bases from J, with 12 bases in between. The germline gives CDR1 MDHEN, CDR2 SYDVKM. As DNA, the CDR3 is TGTGCCAGCAACCTGGGGGGAACTGGGGCCAACGTCCTGACTTTC. Its protein is CASNLGGTGANVLTF.

This clone has more than one count but fewer than ten. This chain links TRBV7-9 with TRBJ1-2; D is possibly TRBD1 (6 bases). The ends were cut back, 5 bases at V and 2 bases at J, with 12 bases in the middle. The germline CDR1 and CDR2 sequences are SEHNR and FQNEAQ (reference sequence). The CDR3 covers 14 residues. CDR3 sequence: CASSPGQSNYGYTF. CDR3 nucleotides: TGTGCCAGCAGCCCCGGACAGTCCAACTATGGCTACACCTTC.

This clone is classed as medium-sized. Within the sample, other DNA sequences also encode this same CDR3. CDR3 in amino acids: CASSLSGGGNTEAFF. As DNA, the CDR3 is TGTGCCAGCAGCCTCTCAGGGGGAGGGAACACTGAAGCTTTCTTT. This chain links TRBV14 with TRBJ1-1; 7 bases match TRBD1. Germline CDR1 is SGHDN and CDR2 is FVKESK. This CDR3 region has 15 residues. Losses at the gene ends were 4 bases for V and 1 base for J; bases not matched to a gene: 6.

This clone was observed a few times. This sequence joins TRBV5-4 and TRBJ2-3, with D maybe TRBD1 (7 bases). This CDR3 contains 16 residues. CDR1 is SGHNT and CDR2 is YYREEE in the germline V gene (reference sequence). V was shortened by 0 bases and J by 1 base, with 12 bases between the two germline ends. The CDR3 nucleotides read TGTGCCAGCAGCTTGGGGGGGGACAGACGCACAGATACGCAGTATTTT. This translates into CASSLGGDRRTDTQYF.

This clone showed up just a few times. J is TRBJ1-2 and V is TRBV5-4; unclear D gene. Trimming shortened V by 0 bases and J by 2 bases, and 5 bases separated the two germline ends. This CDR3 has 13 amino acids. CDR1 is SGHNT, CDR2 YYREEE, per germline (reference sequence). CDR3 bases: TGTGCCAGCAGCTTGGCGGAGAACTATGGCTACACCTTC. Encoded protein: CASSLAENYGYTF.

There are a few counts of this clone. This sequence joins TRBV4-2 and TRBJ2-7; 13 positions agree with TRBD2. Trimming cost V 4 bases and J 4 bases; bases outside gene matches: 7. Germline-derived CDR1 and CDR2 are LGHNA and YNFKEQ. This CDR3 is 16 amino acids long. The CDR3 coding sequence is TGTGCCAGCAGCCCCCGACTAGCGGGGGGTATTTACGAGCAGTACTTC. It translates to CASSPRLAGGIYEQYF.

The CDR3, as DNA: TGTGCCAGCAGTTTATCCACGGGACAGGACCTTTTCCCCTACGAGCAGTACTTC. Translating it yields CASSLSTGQDLFPYEQYF. This chain uses TRBV28 with TRBJ2-7; 8 bases are a match to TRBD1. With V trimmed by 1 base and J by 2 bases, 13 bases remained unmatched. The length of the CDR3 is 18 residues. Germline V gives CDR1 MDHEN, CDR2 SYDVKM. The variable domain in full, completed from reference TRBV28 and TRBJ2-7, reads DVKVTQSSRYLVKRTGEKVFLECVQDMDHENMFWYRQDPGLGLRLIYFSYDVKMKEKGDIPEGYSVSREKKERFSLILESASTNQTSMYLCASSLSTGQDLFPYEQYFGPGTRLTVT.

The V call is TRBV9, the J call TRBJ2-1; D remains ambiguous. The CDR3 length is 14 residues. The ends were cut back, 5 bases at V and 8 bases at J, with 17 bases in the middle. Germline-derived CDR1 and CDR2 are SGDLS and YYNGEE. The CDR3 loop reads CASSPLDAQDEQFF. The CDR3 nucleotides read TGTGCCAGCAGTCCCCTCGATGCGCAGGATGAGCAGTTCTTC.

The chain employs TRBV7-6 and TRBJ1-5, with a tentative D call TRBD1 (5 bases). The CDR3 sequence is 16 residues long. V was cut by 1 base and J by 5 bases, with 15 bases left in between. Germline V gene lookup returns CDR1 SGHVS and CDR2 FNYEAQ. CDR3 nucleotide sequence: TGTGCCAGCAGCTTAGAGGGTGGGGGGGTGGATCAGCCCCAGCATTTT. Its protein is CASSLEGGGVDQPQHF.

The chain couples TRBV11-3 to TRBJ2-1, with a possible D match to TRBD2 (5 bases). V gave up 5 bases and J gave up 4 bases, with 12 bases separating them. Germline CDR1 reads SGHNT; CDR2 reads YENEEA. The CDR3 length is 14 residues. The CDR3 is CASSRQGGYNEQFF. As DNA, the CDR3 is TGTGCCAGCAGCCGACAAGGCGGGTACAATGAGCAGTTCTTC.

This clone appeared a few times. The chain is built from TRBV4-3 and TRBJ1-2; perhaps TRBD1 as D (5 bases). Germline CDR1 is LGHNA and CDR2 is YSLEER. CDR3 length: 14 residues. V lost 1 base and J lost 4, with 10 bases in between. The CDR3 protein is CASSQGHRPYGYTF. CDR3 coding DNA: TGCGCCAGCAGCCAAGGTCACAGGCCCTATGGCTACACCTTC.

The V call is TRBV30, the J call TRBJ2-5; the D gene is possibly TRBD2 (5 bases). The V and J ends lost 2 bases and 5 bases respectively, with 12 bases between them. The CDR3 contains 13 residues. Germline CDR1 reads GTSNPN; CDR2 reads SVGIG (reference sequence). CDR3 in DNA: TGTGCCTGGAGTACGGGGTACTGGGAGACCCAGTACTTC. Translated: CAWSTGYWETQYF. The full variable domain, with the rest looked up from reference TRBV30 and TRBJ2-5, is SQTIHQWPATLVQPVGSPLSLECTVEGTSNPNLYWYRQAAGRGLQLLFYSVGIGQISSEVPQNLSASRPQDRQFILSSKKLLLSDSGFYLCAWSTGYWETQYFGPGTRLLVL.

This chain uses TRBV4-1 with TRBJ2-7; TRBD1 is a possible D gene (5 bases). V gave up 0 bases and J gave up 6 bases, with 9 bases separating them. CDR3 length equals 13 residues. CDR1 is MGHRA, CDR2 YSYEKL, per germline. Here the CDR3 DNA reads TGCGCCAGCAGCCAAGATCAGGGAAGCGAGCAGTACTTC. It encodes CASSQDQGSEQYF.

The chain uses TRBV30 and TRBJ2-7; D is uncertain. Germline V gene lookup returns CDR1 GTSNPN and CDR2 SVGIG (reference sequence). The CDR3 extends over 11 amino acids. Trimming took off 0 bases at V and 6 bases at J, with 6 bases between the two ends. Here the CDR3 reads CAWSVASEQYF. The CDR3 DNA is TGTGCCTGGAGTGTAGCTAGCGAGCAGTACTTC.

The rearrangement uses TRBV28 and TRBJ1-1; D is undetermined. Germline-derived CDR1 and CDR2 are MDHEN and SYDVKM. The V end lost 2 bases, the J end lost 4 bases, and 5 bases lay between the germline ends. The CDR3 has 12 residues. The CDR3 nucleotides are TGTGCCAGCAGTTTAACCGGCACTGAAGCTTTCTTT. Residues: CASSLTGTEAFF.

V usage is TRBV4-2 and J usage is TRBJ1-2; the D is unclear. CDR1 is LGHNA and CDR2 is YNFKEQ in the germline V gene. With 0 bases removed from V and 1 base from J, the gap between germline ends came to 9 bases. The CDR3 contains 15 residues. In nucleotides, the CDR3 is TGTGCCAGCAGCCAAGATGAAGCGGTTAACTATGGCTACACCTTC. Protein: CASSQDEAVNYGYTF.

This chain joins TRBV9 and TRBJ2-7; TRBD1 is a possible D gene (5 bases). V was clipped by 7 bases and J by 0 bases, with 14 bases between them. This CDR3 is built from 14 residues. The germline gives CDR1 SGDLS, CDR2 YYNGEE. This CDR3 reads CASSEGASSYEQYF. As DNA, the CDR3 is TGTGCCAGCTCGGAAGGGGCGAGCTCCTACGAGCAGTACTTC.

The chain couples TRBV6-5 to TRBJ1-6; D might be TRBD1 (6 bases). Trimming removed 6 bases at V and 6 bases at J, with 15 bases between. Germline V CDR1 and CDR2: MNHEY, SVGAGI. The length of the CDR3 is 15 residues. The CDR3, as DNA: TGTGCCAGCAGCGGACAGCCTATTTTTAATTCACCCCTCCACTTT. Translated: CASSGQPIFNSPLHF.

This clone has only one observation. This chain uses TRBV6-5 with TRBJ2-2, with TRBD2 matching over 13 bases. Germline assignment: CDR1 MNHEY and CDR2 SVGAGI. With V trimmed by 4 bases and J by 10 bases, 6 bases remained unmatched. The CDR3 sequence is 15 residues long. The CDR3 sequence: CASSFRTSGRVELFF. The CDR3 DNA reads TGTGCCAGCAGTTTTCGGACTAGCGGGAGAGTGGAGCTGTTTTTT.